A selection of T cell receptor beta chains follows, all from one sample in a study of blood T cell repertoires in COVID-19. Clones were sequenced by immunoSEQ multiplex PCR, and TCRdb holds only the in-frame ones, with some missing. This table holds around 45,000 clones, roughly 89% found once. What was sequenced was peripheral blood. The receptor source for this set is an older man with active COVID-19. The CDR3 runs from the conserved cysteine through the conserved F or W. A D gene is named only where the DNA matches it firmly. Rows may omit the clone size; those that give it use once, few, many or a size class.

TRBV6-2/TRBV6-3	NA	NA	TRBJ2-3	TGTGCCAGCAGTTCTGTCTCGGCGCAGTATTTT	CASSSVSAQYF
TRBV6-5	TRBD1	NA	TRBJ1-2	TGTGCCAGTTTCCGGGACAGACTTCATGGCTACACCTTC	CASFRDRLHGYTF
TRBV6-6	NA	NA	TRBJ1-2	TGTGCCAGCAGTTCCGACAGGTATAATGGCTACACCTTC	CASSSDRYNGYTF
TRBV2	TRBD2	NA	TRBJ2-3	TGTGCCAGCACCCGAGGAGGCGGGGGGGGTACAGATACGCAGTATTTT	CASTRGGGGGTDTQYF
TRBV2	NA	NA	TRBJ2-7	TGTGCCAGCCGACTGCAATCCTACGAGCAGTACTTC	CASRLQSYEQYF
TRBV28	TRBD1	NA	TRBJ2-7	TGTGCCAGCAAACAGGGGAACTACGAGCAGTACTTC	CASKQGNYEQYF
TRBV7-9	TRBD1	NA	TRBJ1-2	TGTGCCAGCAGCCTCGGACAGGGGAACGGTGGCTACACCTTC	CASSLGQGNGGYTF
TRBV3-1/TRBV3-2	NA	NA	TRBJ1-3	TGTGCCAGCAGCCAAGCACTTTCTGGAAACACCATATATTTT	CASSQALSGNTIYF
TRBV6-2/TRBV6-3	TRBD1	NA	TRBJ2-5	TGTGCCAGCAGTCCGCGAAGAGGACAGGGCCAAGAGACCCAGTACTTC	CASSPRRGQGQETQYF
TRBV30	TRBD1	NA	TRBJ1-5	TGTGCCTGGAGGGGACAGGGCAATCAGCCCCAGCATTTT	CAWRGQGNQPQHF
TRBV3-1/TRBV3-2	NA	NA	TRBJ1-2	TGTGCCAGCAGCCAAGTAAGCGCGGACTATGGCTACACCTTC	CASSQVSADYGYTF
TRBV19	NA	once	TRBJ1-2	TGTGCCAGTAGTATGAGCAGGGGAAACTATGGCTACACCTTC	CASSMSRGNYGYTF